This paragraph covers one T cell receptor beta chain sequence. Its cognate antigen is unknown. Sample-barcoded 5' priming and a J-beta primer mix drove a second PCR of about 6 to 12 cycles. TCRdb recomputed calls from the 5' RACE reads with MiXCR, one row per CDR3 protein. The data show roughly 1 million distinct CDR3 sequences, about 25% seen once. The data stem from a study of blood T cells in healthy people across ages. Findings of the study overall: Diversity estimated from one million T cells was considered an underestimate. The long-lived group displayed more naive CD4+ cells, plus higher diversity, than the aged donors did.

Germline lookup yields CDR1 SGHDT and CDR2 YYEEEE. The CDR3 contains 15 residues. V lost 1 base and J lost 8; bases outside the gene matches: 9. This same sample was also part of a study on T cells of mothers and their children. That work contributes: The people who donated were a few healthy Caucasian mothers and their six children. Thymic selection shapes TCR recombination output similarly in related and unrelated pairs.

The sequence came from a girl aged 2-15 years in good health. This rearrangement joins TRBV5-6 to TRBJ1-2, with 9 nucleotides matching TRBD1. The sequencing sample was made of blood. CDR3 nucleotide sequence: TGTGCCAGCAGCTTGTTTGTACAGGGGGCACGCGGCTACACCTTC. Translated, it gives CASSLFVQGARGYTF.